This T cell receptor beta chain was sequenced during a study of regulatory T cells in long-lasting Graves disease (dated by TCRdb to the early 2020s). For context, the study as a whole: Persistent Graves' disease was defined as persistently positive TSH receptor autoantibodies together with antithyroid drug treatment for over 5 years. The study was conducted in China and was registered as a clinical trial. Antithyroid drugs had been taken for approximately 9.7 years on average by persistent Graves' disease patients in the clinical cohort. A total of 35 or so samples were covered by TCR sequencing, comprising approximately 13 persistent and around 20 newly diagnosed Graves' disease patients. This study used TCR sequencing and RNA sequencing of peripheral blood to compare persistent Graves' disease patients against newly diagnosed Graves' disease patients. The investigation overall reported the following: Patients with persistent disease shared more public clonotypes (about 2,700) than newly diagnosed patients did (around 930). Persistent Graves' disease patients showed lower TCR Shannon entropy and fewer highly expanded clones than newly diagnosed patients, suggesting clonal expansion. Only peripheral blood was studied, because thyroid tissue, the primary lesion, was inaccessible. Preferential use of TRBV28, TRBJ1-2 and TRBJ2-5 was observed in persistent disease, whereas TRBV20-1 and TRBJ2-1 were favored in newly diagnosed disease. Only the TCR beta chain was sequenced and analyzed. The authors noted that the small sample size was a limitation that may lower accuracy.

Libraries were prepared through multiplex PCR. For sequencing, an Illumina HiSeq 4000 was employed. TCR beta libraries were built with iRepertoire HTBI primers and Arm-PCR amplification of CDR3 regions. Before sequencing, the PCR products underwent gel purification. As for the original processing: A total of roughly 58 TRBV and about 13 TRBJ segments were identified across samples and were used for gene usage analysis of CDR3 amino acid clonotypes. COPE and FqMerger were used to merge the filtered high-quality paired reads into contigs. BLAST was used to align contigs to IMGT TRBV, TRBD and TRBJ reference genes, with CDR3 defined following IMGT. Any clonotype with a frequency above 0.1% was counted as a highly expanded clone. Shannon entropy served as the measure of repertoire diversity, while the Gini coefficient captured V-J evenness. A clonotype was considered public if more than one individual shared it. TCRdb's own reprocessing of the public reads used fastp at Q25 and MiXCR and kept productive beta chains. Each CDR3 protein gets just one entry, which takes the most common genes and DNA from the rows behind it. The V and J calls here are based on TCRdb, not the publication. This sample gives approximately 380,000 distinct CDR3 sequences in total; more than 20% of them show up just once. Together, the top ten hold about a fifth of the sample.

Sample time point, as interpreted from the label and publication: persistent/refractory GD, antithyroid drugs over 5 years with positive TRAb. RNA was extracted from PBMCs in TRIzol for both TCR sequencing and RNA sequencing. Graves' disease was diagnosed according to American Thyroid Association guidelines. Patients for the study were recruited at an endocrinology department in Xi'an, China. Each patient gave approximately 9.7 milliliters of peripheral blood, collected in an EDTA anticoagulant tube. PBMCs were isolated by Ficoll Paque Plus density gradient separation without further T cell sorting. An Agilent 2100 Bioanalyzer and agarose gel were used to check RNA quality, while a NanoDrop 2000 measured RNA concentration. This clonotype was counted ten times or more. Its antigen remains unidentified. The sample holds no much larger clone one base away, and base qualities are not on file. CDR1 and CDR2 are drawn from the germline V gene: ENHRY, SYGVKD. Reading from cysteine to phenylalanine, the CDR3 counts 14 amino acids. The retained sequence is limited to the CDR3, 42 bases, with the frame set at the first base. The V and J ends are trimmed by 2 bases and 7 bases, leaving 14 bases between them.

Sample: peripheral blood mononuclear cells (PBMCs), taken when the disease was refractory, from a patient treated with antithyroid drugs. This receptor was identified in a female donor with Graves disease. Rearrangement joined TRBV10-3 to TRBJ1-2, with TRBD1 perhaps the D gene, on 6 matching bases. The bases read TGTGCCATCAGTGAGGAGAGGGCGGGGGCTGGCTACACCTTC. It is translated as CAISEERAGAGYTF.